These 20 T cell receptor beta chains share one sample of origin, sequenced in a study of T cells in localized non-small cell lung cancer. Produced via immunoSEQ multiplex PCR; TCRdb's table is partial and in-frame only. The table records tens of thousands of clones, 78% of them present only once. The sequences come from peripheral blood, collected before any cancer treatment. The receptors here all came from a male donor aged 60 or over with stage II squamous cell lung carcinoma.

The chain employs TRBV5-4 and TRBJ2-1; no clear D. The germline V gene encodes CDR1 SGHNT and CDR2 YYREEE (reference sequence). The V gene lost 5 bases and the J gene lost 4 bases, with 10 bases spanning the gap. This CDR3 has 13 residues. CDR3 coding DNA: TGTGCCAGCAGTCGAACGGAGTACAATGAGCAGTTCTTC. It encodes CASSRTEYNEQFF.

The J gene is TRBJ1-2, the V gene TRBV7-2; D call uncertain. V was clipped by 1 base and J by 5 bases, with 14 bases between them. Germline assignment: CDR1 SGHTA and CDR2 FQGNSA. This CDR3 has 15 amino acids. DNA of the CDR3: TGTGCCAGCAGCTTAGAGGAAGGAGCCCTTTATGGCTACACCTTC. It translates to CASSLEEGALYGYTF.

The CDR3 nucleotides are TGCGCCAGCAGCCAACCCACAGGGGGCCGGTACGAGCAGTACTTC. Translation gives CASSQPTGGRYEQYF. V usage is TRBV4-1 and J usage is TRBJ2-7; 9 bases fit TRBD1. The V and J ends lost 2 bases and 4 bases, in that order; junction bases with no gene match: 6. Per germline, CDR1 MGHRA and CDR2 YSYEKL. The CDR3 has 15 residues.

The chain combines TRBV19 with TRBJ1-2; the match to TRBD1 covers 8 bases. The germline gives CDR1 LNHDA, CDR2 SQIVND (reference sequence). V trimming: 1 base; J trimming: 4 bases; junction bases outside the gene matches: 8. The CDR3 spans 16 residues. The chain's CDR3 is CASSIGRQGSSYGYTF. CDR3 in DNA: TGTGCCAGTAGTATAGGCCGACAGGGGTCGAGCTATGGCTACACCTTC.

The chain has TRBV5-4 and TRBJ2-1; 14 bases fit TRBD2. CDR3 length: 18 residues. With 0 bases clipped from V and 7 bases from J, the junction kept 9 bases outside the gene matches. From germline, CDR1 is SGHNT and CDR2 YYREEE (reference sequence). For the CDR3, the DNA is TGTGCCAGCAGCTTGGCAGGAGGGACTAGCGGGGGTGGTAATGAGCAGTTCTTC. It is translated as CASSLAGGTSGGGNEQFF.

This clone was found once. The V gene is TRBV2, the J gene TRBJ1-5; D unclear. The V end was cut by 1 base, the J end by 8 bases, with 6 bases between. The length of the CDR3 is 12 residues. The germline CDR1 and CDR2 sequences are SNHLY and FYNNEI. The DNA for the CDR3 is TGTGCCAGCAGTGAAGGTAGGGAGCCCCAGCATTTT. This translates into CASSEGREPQHF. The whole variable domain, filled in from reference TRBV2 and TRBJ1-5, reads EPEVTQTPSHQVTQMGQEVILRCVPISNHLYFYWYRQILGQKVEFLVSFYNNEISEKSEIFDDQFSVERPDGSNFTLKIRSTKLEDSAMYFCASSEGREPQHFGDGTRLSIL.

The chain is built from TRBV9 and TRBJ2-3; 9 bases line up with TRBD2. V shed 3 bases and J 4 bases; nucleotides not matched to a gene: 9. The length of the CDR3 is 16 residues. In germline, CDR1 is SGDLS, CDR2 YYNGEE. The CDR3 DNA is TGTGCCAGCAGCGGACCGGGGGGACTAGCCGCAGATACGCAGTATTTT. Translation: CASSGPGGLAADTQYF.

This clone was detected only a few times. This chain links TRBV7-9 with TRBJ2-3; D ambiguous. Germline CDR1 reads SEHNR; CDR2 reads FQNEAQ (reference sequence). V lost 5 bases and J lost 4, with 19 bases in between. The CDR3 is made up of 16 amino acids. CDR3 sequence reads: CASSQEDPPFADTQYF. In DNA, the CDR3 is TGTGCCAGCAGCCAAGAGGACCCCCCCTTCGCAGATACGCAGTATTTT.

This rearrangement joins TRBV7-3 to TRBJ1-5, with a weak D call TRBD1 (5 bases). V lost 5 bases and J lost 0, with 23 bases in between. The CDR3 spans 19 residues. Germline CDR1 reads SGHTA; CDR2 reads FQGTGA. The CDR3 is CASSPGADQGTYSNQPQHF. The DNA of the CDR3 is TGTGCCAGCAGCCCCGGGGCAGACCAGGGAACCTATAGCAATCAGCCCCAGCATTTT. Using reference TRBV7-3 and TRBJ1-5 for the parts outside the CDR3, the full variable domain is GAGVSQTPSNKVTEKGKYVELRCDPISGHTALYWYRQSLGQGPEFLIYFQGTGAADDSGLPNDRFFAVRPEGSVSTLKIQRTERGDSAVYLCASSPGADQGTYSNQPQHFGDGTRLSIL.

Note on this clone: An end of the junction differs from the germline gene, which may be a read error. V and J are TRBV12-5 and TRBJ2-7; D perhaps matches TRBD1 (5 bases). Germline CDR1 LGHNT, CDR2 FRNRAP. The CDR3 loop spans 10 amino acids. As DNA, the CDR3 is TGTGCTAGTGGGTCAATAATACAGGACTTC. It encodes CASGSIIQDF.

V usage is TRBV5-1 and J usage is TRBJ2-3; D possibly corresponds to TRBD1 (6 bases). This CDR3 is built from 15 residues. Trimming took off 4 bases at V and 0 bases at J, with 12 bases between the two ends. The germline CDR1 and CDR2 sequences are SGHRS and YFSETQ. The DNA for the CDR3 is TGCGCCAGCAGCGTCAATCAGGGGAGCACAGATACGCAGTATTTT. Protein sequence: CASSVNQGSTDTQYF.

The chain employs TRBV30 and TRBJ2-7; D not certain. With 1 base removed from V and 2 bases from J, the gap between germline ends came to 6 bases. The length of the CDR3 is 12 residues. CDR1 is GTSNPN and CDR2 is SVGIG in the germline V gene (reference sequence). The CDR3: CAWSAEAYEQYF. CDR3 nucleotides: TGTGCCTGGAGTGCAGAGGCCTACGAGCAGTACTTC.

The V and J genes are TRBV6-1 and TRBJ1-1; D gene ambiguous. CDR1 is MNHNS, CDR2 SASEGT, per germline. Trimming removed 6 bases at V and 0 bases at J, with 8 bases between. This CDR3 is 13 amino acids long. The CDR3 coding sequence is TGTGCCAGCAGGGCCGCGTTGAACACTGAAGCTTTCTTT. Amino acids: CASRAALNTEAFF.

V and J are TRBV11-2 and TRBJ2-1; the D is unclear. Germline CDR1 is SGHAT and CDR2 is FQNNGV. Between the trimmed V and J ends, which lost 3 bases and 5 bases, there was a span of 8 bases. The CDR3 runs 13 residues. CDR3 DNA: TGTGCCAGCAGCTTGGGCCTGAACAATGAGCAGTTCTTC. Amino acid sequence: CASSLGLNNEQFF.

The chain uses TRBV4-2 and TRBJ1-1; 7 positions agree with TRBD1. Germline V CDR1 and CDR2: LGHNA, YNFKEQ. V gave up 0 bases and J gave up 3 bases; unmatched junction bases: 4. The CDR3 spans 15 residues. CDR3 residues: CASSQDPTGHTEAFF. CDR3 bases: TGTGCCAGCAGCCAAGATCCGACAGGGCACACTGAAGCTTTCTTT.

The chain links TRBV7-6 to TRBJ2-3; D not resolved. The CDR3 runs 14 residues. Germline V gene lookup returns CDR1 SGHVS and CDR2 FNYEAQ. Trimming removed 4 bases at V and 7 bases at J, with 15 bases between. The CDR3 sequence is CASSSTRDVNTQYF. The CDR3, as DNA: TGTGCCAGCAGCTCGACTCGAGATGTAAATACGCAGTATTTT.

The rearrangement joins TRBV19 to TRBJ2-3; the match to TRBD1 covers 7 bases. The trim removed 6 bases at V and 1 base at J, leaving 4 bases unmatched. This CDR3 is built from 14 residues. Germline CDR1 and CDR2: LNHDA and SQIVND (reference sequence). CDR3 loop: CASSRDSRTDTQYF. DNA of the CDR3: TGTGCCAGTAGCCGGGACAGCCGCACAGATACGCAGTATTTT.

This clone was detected a few times. The genes are TRBV7-9 and TRBJ1-1, with unresolved D. V gave up 5 bases and J gave up 6 bases, with 13 bases separating them. The germline CDR1 and CDR2 sequences are SEHNR and FQNEAQ (reference sequence). There are 13 residues in the CDR3. The CDR3 nucleotides are TGTGCCAGCAGCCTCCGGGTCAGCGCTGAAGCTTTCTTT. This encodes CASSLRVSAEAFF.

V is TRBV4-1 and J is TRBJ1-2, with 8 bases that match TRBD1. In germline, CDR1 is MGHRA, CDR2 YSYEKL. The V gene end was trimmed by 0 bases and the J gene end by 8 bases; junction bases not matched to a gene: 8. The CDR3 is 15 residues long. The CDR3 nucleotides are TGCGCCAGCAGCCAAGATTTTACAGGGGGAAACGGCTACACCTTC. Its protein product is CASSQDFTGGNGYTF.

The V and J genes are TRBV7-2 and TRBJ2-2; TRBD2 matches at 13 bases. Germline lookup yields CDR1 SGHTA and CDR2 FQGNSA. The CDR3 sequence is 19 residues long. After removal of 5 bases from V and 0 bases from J, the junction contained 9 bases not matched to a gene. The CDR3: CASSVDWTSGSSNTGELFF. In DNA, the CDR3 is TGTGCCAGCAGCGTTGACTGGACTAGCGGGAGTTCGAACACCGGGGAGCTGTTTTTT.